The clone carrying this T cell receptor beta chain was observed many times. The data originate from a study of T cells after yellow fever vaccination. Trimming cost V 2 bases and J 6 bases; bases outside gene matches: 5. Germline CDR1 is SGHRS and CDR2 is YFSETQ. This CDR3 has 15 residues. TCRdb ran MiXCR on the 5' RACE reads and lists one entry per CDR3 protein. The data contain some 290,000 distinct CDR3 sequences, around 10% of them seen just once; the ten biggest clones take up over 3%. This receptor was taken from a man aged 18-30 years who received the YFV17D yellow fever vaccine. Specimen: CD4+ T cells sorted from PBMCs, collected 45 days after the yellow fever booster vaccination. V usage is TRBV5-1 and J usage is TRBJ2-1, with 10 bases identical to TRBD1. CDR3 region: CASSLSGTGANEQFF. Written as DNA, the CDR3 is TGCGCCAGCAGCTTATCAGGGACAGGGGCCAATGAGCAGTTCTTC.